What follows are 9 T cell receptor beta chains derived from one specimen sequenced in a study of spatial heterogeneity in lung cancer. Study-wide findings and caveats: Tumors with more nonsynonymous mutations had more expanded intratumoral alpha and beta TCRs.

Time point: sample taken at primary tumor resection. TCRdb recomputed calls from the 5' RACE reads with MiXCR, one row per CDR3 protein. Of fewer than 9,000 distinct CDR3 sequences detected, over 6.5% appear once; the ten largest clones hold about a sixth. For these receptors, no antigen is known. The source material was lung tumor tissue, sampled at surgery. These receptors were taken from a female donor with early-stage non-small cell lung cancer.

This clonotype appeared many times. The V gene is TRBV6-6, the J gene TRBJ2-2; 8 bases map to TRBD1. Germline V gene lookup returns CDR1 MNHNY and CDR2 SVGAGI (reference sequence). V trimming: 6 bases; J trimming: 4 bases; junction bases outside the gene matches: 4. This CDR3 has 14 amino acids. CDR3: CASRGQGVTGELFF. The CDR3 DNA is TGTGCCAGCAGAGGACAGGGAGTCACCGGGGAGCTGTTTTTT.

This clonotype was detected ten times or more. This sequence joins TRBV5-1 and TRBJ2-3; TRBD2 might be the D (5 bases). This CDR3 spans 14 amino acids. V was cut by 4 bases and J by 4 bases, with 13 bases left in between. CDR1 and CDR2 (germline): SGHRS, YFSETQ. The CDR3 DNA reads TGCGCCAGCAGCCTACCCGGGGTCGCAGATACGCAGTATTTT. It is translated as CASSLPGVADTQYF.

This clonotype was seen at least ten times. This sequence joins TRBV5-6 and TRBJ2-5; TRBD2 agrees at 11 bases. CDR1 and CDR2 from the germline V gene are SGHDT and YYEEEE. The CDR3 is 17 residues long. Losses at the gene ends were 4 bases for V and 4 bases for J; bases not matched to a gene: 12. CDR3 amino acids: CASSPGTSGPRGETQYF. Here the CDR3 DNA reads TGTGCCAGCAGCCCCGGGACTAGCGGCCCCCGAGGAGAGACCCAGTACTTC.

This clonotype rates as medium-sized. The rearrangement joins TRBV7-6 to TRBJ1-3, with TRBD1 as a possible D gene (5 bases). Germline loops: CDR1 SGHVS, CDR2 FNYEAQ. The CDR3 is 16 amino acids. V lost 0 bases to trimming and J lost 2 bases, with 11 bases between them. CDR3 DNA sequence: TGTGCCAGCAGCTTAGCTGGGGCGGGGACTGGAAACACCATATATTTT. Translated, it gives CASSLAGAGTGNTIYF. The full variable domain, rest sourced from reference TRBV7-6 and TRBJ1-3, is GAGVSQSPRYKVTKRGQDVALRCDPISGHVSLYWYRQALGQGPEFLTYFNYEAQQDKSGLPNDRFSAERPEGSISTLTIQRTEQRDSAMYRCASSLAGAGTGNTIYFGEGSWLTVV.

This clonotype was recorded at least ten times. This chain uses TRBV28 with TRBJ2-2, with 9 bases aligning to TRBD2. Germline V gene data show CDR1 as MDHEN and CDR2 as SYDVKM. The CDR3 runs 15 residues. J gave up 4 bases and V 3 bases, and 3 bases lay outside the gene matches. The CDR3 DNA reads TGTGCCAGCAGTTTTCCAGCGGGAGGCACCGGGGAGCTGTTTTTT. Translating it yields CASSFPAGGTGELFF.

By proportion, this clonotype is medium-sized. The chain recombines TRBV5-4 with TRBJ2-3, with 8 bases identical to TRBD2. After removal of 4 bases from V and 3 bases from J, the junction contained 10 bases not matched to a gene. This CDR3 comprises 16 residues. Germline V gene sequence: CDR1 SGHNT, CDR2 YYREEE (reference sequence). As DNA, the CDR3 is TGTGCCAGCAGCGAGTGGTCACTAGCGGTGACAGATACGCAGTATTTT. Its protein is CASSEWSLAVTDTQYF.

Sample share makes this clonotype medium-sized. The chain has TRBV29-1 and TRBJ1-1, with 7 bases lining up with TRBD1. Germline V gene lookup returns CDR1 SQVTM and CDR2 ANQGSEA. Trimming at V came to 7 bases and at J to 1 base, leaving 6 bases not matched to a gene. There are 13 residues in the CDR3. The CDR3 here is CSGRQGSNTEAFF. CDR3 bases: TGCAGCGGAAGACAGGGATCGAACACTGAAGCTTTCTTT. Full variable domain (missing parts from reference TRBV29-1 and TRBJ1-1): SAVISQKPSRDICQRGTSLTIQCQVDSQVTMMFWYRQQPGQSLTLIATANQGSEATYESGFVIDKFPISRPNLTFSTLTVSNMSPEDSSIYLCSGRQGSNTEAFFGQGTRLTVV.

There are many counts of this clonotype. CDR3 sequence: CASSPGTDSSYEQYF. The DNA of the CDR3 is TGTGCCAGCAGCCCCGGGACAGACAGCTCCTACGAGCAGTACTTC. This rearrangement joins TRBV3-1 to TRBJ2-7, with TRBD1 matching over 7 bases. The CDR3 spans 15 residues. Unmatched junction bases numbered 6, after V lost 4 bases and J lost 0 bases. CDR1 is LGHDT and CDR2 is YNNKEL in the germline V gene (reference sequence).

This clonotype was seen at least ten times. The V gene is TRBV19, the J gene TRBJ2-1, with D maybe TRBD2 (5 bases). This CDR3 comprises 14 residues. Germline V gene lookup returns CDR1 LNHDA and CDR2 SQIVND (reference sequence). The germline V and J ends were trimmed by 8 bases and 0 bases, with 11 bases remaining between them. The DNA for the CDR3 is TGTGCCAGTTCCTGGAGGAGCTCCTACAATGAGCAGTTCTTC. It encodes CASSWRSSYNEQFF.